Presented here are 15 T cell receptor beta chains from one specimen sequenced in a study of T-cell reconstitution after alpha-beta-depleted transplantation in children. Preparing the TCRbeta library involved the use of unique molecular identifiers. TCRdb itself ran the PCR reads through MiXCR, one entry per CDR3 protein. The data show 640,000 or so distinct CDR3 sequences, roughly 17% seen once. The starting material was PBMCs from the stem cell graft donor, obtained from the stem cell graft. The receptors derive from a human donor who donated a stem cell graft to a child with acute myeloid leukemia.

On this clonotype: One base away lies a much larger clone, so this may be a sequencing read error. The J gene is TRBJ2-1, the V gene TRBV12-3 or TRBV12-4; no firm D call. The CDR3 loop spans 13 amino acids. V was shortened by 4 bases and J by 6 bases, with 10 bases between the two germline ends. The CDR3 nucleotides read TGTGCCAGCAGTTATCTAGTCCCCAATGAGCAGTTCTTC. Translated: CASSYLVPNEQFF.

This clonotype occurred a few times. This rearrangement joins TRBV7-2 to TRBJ2-2; D not resolved. CDR3 size: 14 residues. The germline V and J ends were trimmed by 1 base and 8 bases, with 11 bases remaining between them. Germline V lookup: CDR1 SGHTA, CDR2 FQGNSA. In DNA form, the CDR3 reads TGTGCCAGCAGCTTAGTCCAGGCGCGAGGGGAGCTGTTTTTT. This translates into CASSLVQARGELFF.

This clonotype was seen ten or more times. The chain employs TRBV6-1 and TRBJ1-1; TRBD1 agrees at 8 bases. V trimming: 6 bases; J trimming: 3 bases; junction bases outside the gene matches: 6. This CDR3 comprises 14 residues. Germline CDR1 and CDR2: MNHNS and SASEGT. This CDR3 reads CASRVDRDYTEAFF. CDR3 sequence (DNA): TGTGCCAGCAGGGTGGACAGGGACTACACTGAAGCTTTCTTT.

The chain has TRBV7-6 and TRBJ2-1, with no clear D. V gave up 2 bases and J gave up 8 bases, with 19 bases separating them. The CDR3 is 16 residues long. Germline-derived CDR1 and CDR2 are SGHVS and FNYEAQ. CDR3 bases: TGTGCCAGCAGCTTAAGTGCGTCGGCCTCTGGAGATGAGCAGTTCTTC. It specifies CASSLSASASGDEQFF.

The chain carries TRBV11-1 and TRBJ2-5; TRBD2 aligns across 9 bases. Germline values: CDR1 SGHAT, CDR2 FQDESV (reference sequence). V lost 5 bases to trimming and J lost 3 bases; unmatched junction nucleotides: 13. The CDR3 spans 17 residues. CDR3 residues: CASSLRLAAGVKETQYF. The CDR3 DNA reads TGTGCCAGCAGCCTAAGACTAGCGGCCGGGGTAAAAGAGACCCAGTACTTC.

There are a few counts of this clonotype. V gene TRBV14 combines with J gene TRBJ2-7; possibly TRBD1 or TRBD2 for D (5 bases each). V lost 1 base, J lost 5 bases, and 15 bases lay in between. Germline CDR1 and CDR2: SGHDN and FVKESK. The length of the CDR3 is 15 residues. The CDR3 loop reads CASSQGRGRFDEQYF. CDR3 in DNA: TGTGCCAGCAGCCAAGGACGGGGCCGGTTCGACGAGCAGTACTTC.

On this clonotype: The junction shows a germline mismatch at one end, possibly a read error. The V gene is TRBV12-3 or TRBV12-4, the J gene TRBJ2-1; 7 nucleotides match TRBD1. This CDR3 contains 18 residues. The DNA of the CDR3 is TGTGCCTGCAGTTCCCAGATTCCGACAGGGACGGTAACCAATGAGCAGTTCTTC. Residues: CACSSQIPTGTVTNEQFF.

The V and J genes are TRBV20-1 and TRBJ2-3; 10 positions agree with TRBD2. Germline V gene lookup returns CDR1 DFQATT and CDR2 SNEGSKA (reference sequence). CDR3 size: 17 residues. The V segment lost 6 bases and the J segment 2 bases; nucleotides outside the gene matches: 14. CDR3 sequence reads: CSAKQLAGVRNTDTQYF. The DNA for the CDR3 is TGCAGTGCAAAGCAGCTAGCGGGGGTGAGGAACACAGATACGCAGTATTTT.

The V gene is TRBV27, the J gene TRBJ2-1, with D possibly matching TRBD1 (5 bases). The ends were cut back, 8 bases at V and 2 bases at J, with 19 bases in the middle. Germline lookup yields CDR1 MNHEY and CDR2 SMNVEV (reference sequence). The CDR3 is 16 amino acids. CDR3 loop: CASRVGPSNPYNEQFF. Here the CDR3 DNA reads TGTGCCAGCCGGGTGGGGCCTTCTAATCCCTACAATGAGCAGTTCTTC.

To note about this clonotype: A read error may be the cause here, since a much bigger clone is one base away. The J gene is TRBJ2-7, the V gene TRBV7-9; tentative D call: TRBD1 (5 bases). CDR1 is SEHNR, CDR2 FQNEAQ, per germline (reference sequence). This CDR3 has 14 amino acids. CDR3 region: CASILAQGSYEQYF. CDR3 DNA: TGTGCCAGCATCTTAGCCCAGGGTAGCTACGAGCAGTACTTC.

The rearrangement joins TRBV7-2 to TRBJ2-3; 10 bases are a match to TRBD2. In germline, CDR1 is SGHTA, CDR2 FQGNSA. The CDR3 runs 17 residues. Trimming took 6 bases from V and 2 from J; bases not matched to a gene: 11. CDR3 nucleotide sequence: TGTGCCAGCAGTTTAAAATTAGCGGGGGGTTTCACAGATACGCAGTATTTT. Its protein product is CASSLKLAGGFTDTQYF.

This clonotype was seen many times. The chain joins TRBV20-1 to TRBJ2-7, with D unresolved. Germline CDR1 is DFQATT and CDR2 is SNEGSKA (reference sequence). V dropped 5 bases and J dropped 3 bases, with 8 bases sitting between them. The CDR3 contains 11 residues. CDR3 coding DNA: TGCAGTGCTCATACTCGCTACGAGCAGTACTTC. Translation: CSAHTRYEQYF.

This clonotype was recorded at least ten times. The CDR3 loop is CASSYGRKNIQYF. The DNA of the CDR3 is TGTGCCAGCAGTTACGGAAGGAAAAACATTCAGTACTTC. The V gene is TRBV6-5, the J gene TRBJ2-4; D call uncertain. The germline CDR1 and CDR2 sequences are MNHEY and SVGAGI. The CDR3 contains 13 residues. The V end was cut by 2 bases, the J end by 4 bases, with 6 bases between.

This clonotype was seen only a few times. This sequence joins TRBV7-9 and TRBJ2-3; TRBD1 matches 12 bases. This CDR3 is built from 15 residues. J lost 4 bases, V lost 5 bases, and 4 bases had no gene match. Germline-derived CDR1 and CDR2 are SEHNR and FQNEAQ (reference sequence). CDR3 sequence (DNA): TGTGCCAGCAGCGACAGGGACAGGGGGCCAGATACGCAGTATTTT. Its protein is CASSDRDRGPDTQYF.

This clonotype was counted between two and nine times. V and J are TRBV12-3 or TRBV12-4 and TRBJ2-1; maybe TRBD2 (6 bases). The CDR3 extends over 16 amino acids. V lost 2 bases, J lost 4 bases, and 15 bases lay in between. The CDR3 protein is CASSLWGLPSYNEQFF. The CDR3 region has the DNA TGTGCCAGCAGTTTATGGGGACTTCCTAGTTACAATGAGCAGTTCTTC.